This T cell receptor beta chain comes out of a study of metastatic and nonmetastatic thyroid tumors. Study context: Across peripheral blood and tumor or nodule tissue samples taken from malignant and benign thyroid patients, the repertoires were compared with one another.

None of the patients had undergone any treatment ahead of thyroid surgery. The germline V gene has CDR1 DFQATT and CDR2 SNEGSKA (reference sequence). J lost 5 bases, V lost 1 base, and 8 bases had no gene match. The CDR3 has 15 amino acids. With MiXCR, TCRdb called clones anew from the PCR reads. Here the sample spans around 50,000 clones, less than 30% being singletons. This sequence was found in a female donor with papillary thyroid cancer or a benign thyroid nodule (not recorded which). Some clones in this sample may be carry-over from other donors' samples. The V and J genes are TRBV20-1 and TRBJ2-1; 7 bases match TRBD2. The sample consisted of blood. CDR3 bases: TGCAGTGCTAGAGGACGGCTAGCGGAACACAATGAGCAGTTCTTC. Translation: CSARGRLAEHNEQFF.